This TCR beta chain originates from a study of blood T cell repertoires in COVID-19. Study-wide context: Acute-phase and convalescent COVID-19 samples originated in the United States, Italy and Spain.

The protocol was immunoSEQ multiplex PCR, while the TCRdb copy is restricted to in-frame clones and leaves out a portion. The sample lists a few hundred thousand clones, roughly 90% occurring once. Trimming at V came to 7 bases and at J to 2 bases, leaving 13 bases not matched to a gene. CDR1 SQVTM and CDR2 ANQGSEA come from the germline V gene. The CDR3 covers 15 residues. The chain is built from TRBV29-1 and TRBJ1-2, with TRBD1 identical over 7 bases. Sequencing used PBMCs or T cells enriched from blood (not recorded which). The sequence derives from a woman in her thirties or forties who had recovered from COVID-19. The CDR3 protein is CSAPFEKGANYGYTF. CDR3 coding DNA: TGCAGCGCCCCCTTTGAGAAGGGGGCGAACTATGGCTACACCTTC.